This T cell receptor (beta chain) came from a study of T cells in Graves' hyperthyroidism and ophthalmopathy. Study outcomes and limitations: Most expanded thyroid clonotypes above 0.001 recurred in blood. It was a median approximately 7.1 months before onset that the model predicted ophthalmopathy.

The CDR3 is 15 amino acids. Germline V gene lookup returns CDR1 LGHDT and CDR2 YNNKEL (reference sequence). Trimming cost V 3 bases and J 7 bases, with 13 bases left between them. Amplification of TCR beta CDR3 regions was performed using RNA transcripts as template. First-round RT-PCR with HTBI primers amplified the TCR CDR3 region. One entry per CDR3 protein results from TCRdb running MiXCR on the multiplex PCR reads. In the table there are about 400,000 distinct CDR3 sequences, 15% to 18% of which are singletons. This clonotype was seen many times. Its antigen is not known. This TCR came from a woman aged 18-30 years with Graves' hyperthyroidism. The rearrangement uses TRBV3-1 and TRBJ1-6; D call uncertain. The sequencing input was blood. The CDR3 nucleotides read TGTGCCAGCAGCCACCTCCAGAACCCCAATTCACCCCTCCACTTT. Translation gives CASSHLQNPNSPLHF.